Sequencing of this T cell receptor (beta chain) was carried out in a study of beta chain features in type 1 diabetes. General observations from the study: Across all four CD4+ subsets, people with type 1 diabetes showed modestly shorter TCRB CDR3s. The naive, central memory and Treg TCRB repertoires looked more alike in patients than they did in healthy donors.

Trimming left V 0 bases short and J 2 bases short, with 14 bases between. Looked up from germline, CDR1 is MGHRA and CDR2 is YSYEKL. The CDR3 is 17 residues long. Every bit of the isolated RNA underwent reverse transcription, so sequencing read expressed TCRB transcripts. Method: immunoSEQ multiplex PCR; TCRdb's copy keeps in-frame clones and lacks some. Of about 150,000 clones in the sample, 13% were seen once. The table lists this clone with a few counts. No antigen is known for it. The J gene is TRBJ1-3, the V gene TRBV4-1; D not certain. Sequencing was done on a sample of central memory CD4+ T cells from blood. This sequence originates from a man between 18 and 29 years old with type 1 diabetes. CDR3 DNA sequence: TGCGCCAGCAGCCAAGATGTGGTTCAAGTTCCTGGAAACACCATATATTTT. Protein product: CASSQDVVQVPGNTIYF.